The present T cell receptor (beta chain) was sequenced within a study of T cells after yellow fever vaccination. Study overall: The fractions with low cell numbers were processed using SMART-Seq v4 Ultra Low Input.

Trimming took 4 bases from V and 5 from J, leaving 29 bases between them. The CDR3 is 19 residues long. The germline V gene encodes CDR1 LGHNA and CDR2 YNFKEQ. Study-wide points: Clones from primary vaccination mostly reappeared after the booster (roughly 97% CD4, about 85% CD8). The secondary T-cell response peaked on day 5, not day 15, but was weaker.

For TCR, cDNA came from 5'RACE template switching, which added a universal primer site and UMIs. TCRdb redid the calling of the 5' RACE reads with MiXCR, one entry per CDR3 protein. The sample lists under 350,000 distinct CDR3 sequences; approximately 4% were seen once. About this clonotype itself: The antigen is undetermined.

J is TRBJ2-5 and V is TRBV4-2; no reliable D call. The source of this sequence is a man aged 18 to 30 who received the YFV17D yellow fever vaccine. The starting material was PBMCs, obtained 5 days after the yellow fever booster vaccination. Written as DNA, the CDR3 is TGTGCCAGCAGCCCCCTAGGGTCCGGCGGAGAGCCGGGTCGGGAGACCCAGTACTTC. Protein sequence: CASSPLGSGGEPGRETQYF.